This is a list of T cell receptor beta chains from one sample in a study of blood T cell repertoires in COVID-19. Here immunoSEQ multiplex PCR was the method, and the copy in TCRdb shows in-frame clones only, minus some. This table has about 340,000 clones, 75% to 90% appearing once. Specimen: peripheral blood. The receptors originated from a woman aged 55-75 years with COVID-19, enrolled during active disease. The CDR3 runs from the conserved cysteine through the conserved F or W. D genes are given only for firm matches. A clone size is listed for some rows: how often the clone was seen (once, few, many), or a class if it is expanded.

D gene	V gene	clone size	J gene	CDR3 protein	CDR3 DNA
TRBD1	TRBV14	-	TRBJ2-7	CASSPPGGWEQYF	TGTGCCAGCAGCCCTCCAGGGGGCTGGGAGCAGTACTTC
-	TRBV18	-	TRBJ2-6	CASSPLKGLISGANVLTF	TGTGCCAGCTCACCCCTTAAGGGACTGATCTCTGGGGCCAACGTCCTGACTTTC
-	TRBV5-1	-	TRBJ2-1	CASWRGVEQFF	TGCGCCAGCTGGAGGGGTGTTGAGCAGTTCTTC
-	TRBV5-8	-	TRBJ1-4	CASSLDRFNEKLFF	TGTGCCAGCAGCTTGGATAGATTTAATGAAAAACTGTTTTTT
-	TRBV11-3	once	TRBJ2-7	CASSLEGQRAYEQYF	TGTGCCAGCAGCTTAGAAGGTCAGCGAGCCTACGAGCAGTACTTC
-	TRBV2	-	TRBJ1-2	CASRPGSGGGAYGYTF	TGTGCCAGCAGACCAGGTTCGGGCGGGGGGGCCTATGGCTACACCTTC
-	TRBV5-1	-	TRBJ2-2	CASSLVGADTGELFF	TGCGCCAGCAGCTTGGTAGGGGCCGACACCGGGGAGCTGTTTTTT
-	TRBV5-1	once	TRBJ1-4	CASSPSSDSHNEKLFF	TGCGCCAGCAGCCCCAGCTCCGACAGTCATAATGAAAAACTGTTTTTT
-	TRBV11-2	-	TRBJ1-2	CASSFRQDQAYGYTF	TGTGCCAGCAGCTTCCGACAGGATCAGGCCTATGGCTACACCTTC
TRBD1	TRBV6-6	-	TRBJ1-1	CASSGQGDTEAFF	TGTGCCAGCAGTGGACAGGGCGACACTGAAGCTTTCTTT
TRBD1	TRBV27	once	TRBJ2-7	CASRTGRTGYEQYF	TGTGCCAGCAGGACAGGGAGAACAGGGTACGAGCAGTACTTC
TRBD2	TRBV5-1	-	TRBJ2-7	CASSPLTSSPVEQYF	TGCGCCAGCAGCCCATTGACTAGCTCCCCCGTCGAGCAGTACTTC
-	TRBV29-1	-	TRBJ1-1	CSADGGMAFF	TGCAGCGCCGACGGGGGGATGGCTTTCTTT
TRBD2	TRBV15	-	TRBJ2-5	CATSTLGSGVEETQYF	TGTGCCACCAGCACTTTGGGTAGCGGGGTGGAAGAGACCCAGTACTTC
-	TRBV5-6	-	TRBJ1-4	CASSLGTASFEKLFF	TGTGCCAGCAGCTTGGGGACAGCCTCTTTTGAAAAACTGTTTTTT
TRBD1	TRBV18	-	TRBJ1-1	CASSPTAGGAVDTEAFF	TGTGCCAGCTCACCAACGGCAGGGGGCGCGGTAGACACTGAAGCTTTCTTT
-	TRBV6-2/TRBV6-3	once	TRBJ1-4	CASSPRATNEKLFF	TGTGCCAGCAGTCCGCGGGCAACTAATGAAAAACTGTTTTTT